These 30 T cell receptor beta chains were all obtained from the same sample, sequenced in a study of identical twins. TCRdb passed the 5' RACE reads through MiXCR, listing each CDR3 protein once. Here the sample spans about 890,000 distinct CDR3 sequences, about 12% being singletons. These data were likewise used in another study, on yellow fever vaccine responses in identical twins.

The sample taken for sequencing was PBMCs. The origin of the receptors is a woman between 18 and 29 years old in good health.

Comments on this clonotype: This is likely a read error, given that the CDR3 carries no conserved phenylalanine or tryptophan at its end. The J gene is TRBJ2-3, the V gene TRBV12-3 or TRBV12-4, with D tentatively TRBD1 (7 bases). Trimming stripped 6 bases from V and 0 bases from J, with 13 bases between. This CDR3 region has 15 residues. Here the CDR3 reads CASRRQGGSTDTQYS. The CDR3 nucleotides are TGTGCCAGCAGACGGCAGGGGGGAAGCACAGATACGCAGTATTCT.

The chain is built from TRBV20-1 and TRBJ2-1, with 8 bases matching TRBD1. Trimming took 5 bases from V and 3 from J; bases not matched to a gene: 9. CDR1 is DFQATT and CDR2 is SNEGSKA in the germline V gene (reference sequence). This CDR3 region has 15 residues. This CDR3 is CSAGMTGDNYNEQFF. The CDR3 DNA reads TGCAGTGCTGGCATGACAGGGGACAACTACAATGAGCAGTTCTTC.

This clonotype has more than one count but fewer than ten. The chain combines TRBV5-1 with TRBJ2-7, with a possible D match to TRBD2 (7 bases). The CDR3 length is 14 residues. Germline V gives CDR1 SGHRS, CDR2 YFSETQ. The ends were cut back, 0 bases at V and 2 bases at J, with 9 bases in the middle. For the CDR3, the DNA is TGCGCCAGCAGCTTGGAGGGGGGGGCCTACGAGCAGTACTTC. This sequence encodes CASSLEGGAYEQYF.

This chain uses TRBV6-1 with TRBJ1-6; no definite D call. The CDR3 runs to 13 residues. Germline-derived CDR1 and CDR2 are MNHNS and SASEGT. Trimming pared 7 bases from V and 7 bases from J, leaving 11 bases between. The CDR3 region has the DNA TGTGCCAGCAAGGGAGCCGTGAATTCACCCCTCCACTTT. Translation gives CASKGAVNSPLHF.

This chain links TRBV20-1 with TRBJ2-5; TRBD1 is a possible D gene (5 bases). The CDR3 has 14 amino acids. V lost 2 bases to trimming and J lost 4 bases, with 14 bases between them. Germline V CDR1 and CDR2: DFQATT, SNEGSKA (reference sequence). CDR3 nucleotide sequence: TGCAGTGCTAGAATCCAGGCAGGGCGAGAGACCCAGTACTTC. As protein: CSARIQAGRETQYF.

This clonotype has at least ten counts. The chain is built from TRBV5-1 and TRBJ2-4, with TRBD1 as a possible D gene (6 bases). V was pared by 4 bases and J by 2 bases, with 16 bases between. Per germline, CDR1 SGHRS and CDR2 YFSETQ. This CDR3 spans 16 amino acids. CDR3 protein: CASSVGWTETKNIQYF. Here the CDR3 DNA reads TGCGCCAGCAGCGTTGGGTGGACAGAAACCAAAAACATTCAGTACTTC.

The chain recombines TRBV6-1 with TRBJ2-2; the match to TRBD1 covers 9 bases. The CDR3 length is 15 residues. Germline CDR1 is MNHNS and CDR2 is SASEGT. With 7 bases clipped from V and 5 bases from J, the junction kept 8 bases outside the gene matches. The CDR3 DNA follows: TGTGCCAGCAATGTACAGGGGGCGGGAACCGGGGAGCTGTTTTTT. This sequence encodes CASNVQGAGTGELFF.

The chain employs TRBV5-1 and TRBJ2-2; 7 bases map to TRBD2. Germline V gene lookup returns CDR1 SGHRS and CDR2 YFSETQ. V trimming: 5 bases; J trimming: 0 bases; junction bases outside the gene matches: 13. There are 18 residues in the CDR3. Here the CDR3 reads CASRGAGAGSTNTGELFF. CDR3 sequence (DNA): TGCGCCAGCAGAGGGGCGGGAGCAGGTTCGACGAACACCGGGGAGCTGTTTTTT.

The chain joins TRBV4-2 to TRBJ2-5, with unresolved D. The CDR3 covers 15 residues. The V end lost 0 bases, the J end lost 5 bases, and 13 bases lay between the germline ends. In germline, CDR1 is LGHNA, CDR2 YNFKEQ. The CDR3 loop is CASSQDGTVRETQYF. The CDR3 DNA is TGTGCCAGCAGCCAAGACGGCACAGTCCGGGAGACCCAGTACTTC.

This clonotype showed up just a few times. The chain carries TRBV6-1 and TRBJ1-1, with D possibly being TRBD1 (5 bases). The CDR3 has 16 amino acids. The germline V gene has CDR1 MNHNS and CDR2 SASEGT. Trimming removed 6 bases at V and 0 bases at J, with 17 bases between. Here the CDR3 DNA reads TGTGCCAGCAGACCCCGGACATATACTATGAACACTGAAGCTTTCTTT. As protein: CASRPRTYTMNTEAFF.

This clonotype was seen only a few times. The chain combines TRBV20-1 with TRBJ2-7, with TRBD2 matching over 9 bases. This CDR3 contains 17 residues. The V and J ends lost 0 bases and 3 bases, in that order; junction bases with no gene match: 12. The germline gives CDR1 DFQATT, CDR2 SNEGSKA (reference sequence). The CDR3 spells CSARDLRTSAKYYEQYV. DNA for the CDR3: TGCAGTGCTAGAGATCTCAGGACTAGCGCCAAATACTACGAGCAGTACGTC.

This clonotype has more than one count but fewer than ten. The genes are TRBV20-1 and TRBJ2-3, with 9 bases identical to TRBD2. Germline lookup yields CDR1 DFQATT and CDR2 SNEGSKA (reference sequence). V lost 6 bases and J lost 7; bases outside the gene matches: 11. The CDR3 consists of 14 residues. The CDR3 is CSAESSGGWNTQYF. The CDR3 bases are TGCAGTGCCGAGAGTAGCGGGGGATGGAATACGCAGTATTTT.

The rearrangement uses TRBV6-2 or TRBV6-3 and TRBJ2-2, with D perhaps TRBD2 (6 bases). The CDR3 is made up of 14 amino acids. CDR1 is MNHEY and CDR2 is SVGEGT in the germline V gene. Deletions cut 2 bases from V and 6 bases from J, with 10 bases between. The CDR3 is CASSYASDAGELFF. CDR3 in DNA: TGTGCCAGCAGTTACGCTAGCGATGCCGGGGAGCTGTTTTTT.

This clonotype has a count of ten or more. The CDR3 here is CASSFGAGGENNEQFF. The CDR3 nucleotides read TGTGCCAGCAGTTTCGGGGCAGGGGGCGAGAACAATGAGCAGTTCTTC. V usage is TRBV28 and J usage is TRBJ2-1; TRBD1 matches 8 bases. Per germline, CDR1 MDHEN and CDR2 SYDVKM. Trimming at V came to 3 bases and at J to 5 bases, leaving 9 bases not matched to a gene. This CDR3 contains 16 residues.

This clonotype was counted ten times or more. The rearrangement uses TRBV4-1 and TRBJ2-5; D unresolved. Trimming shortened V by 0 bases and J by 0 bases, and 5 bases separated the two germline ends. CDR3 length equals 14 residues. Germline CDR1 and CDR2: MGHRA and YSYEKL. CDR3 region: CASSQEGNQETQYF. The CDR3, as DNA: TGCGCCAGCAGCCAAGAAGGGAACCAAGAGACCCAGTACTTC.

J is TRBJ2-1 and V is TRBV2; D is undetermined. There are 13 residues in the CDR3. V lost 3 bases, J lost 6 bases, and 9 bases lay in between. Germline values: CDR1 SNHLY, CDR2 FYNNEI. CDR3 region: CASSDIRLNEQFF. The CDR3 DNA reads as TGTGCCAGCAGTGATATTCGGCTCAATGAGCAGTTCTTC.

This clonotype was picked up a small number of times. V gene TRBV5-1 combines with J gene TRBJ2-1, with TRBD2 matching 11 bases. The trim removed 3 bases at V and 0 bases at J, leaving 11 bases unmatched. The CDR3 is 19 amino acids. Per germline, CDR1 SGHRS and CDR2 YFSETQ. CDR3 DNA sequence: TGCGCCAGCAGCTCAGGGACTAGCGGTCACCATAGCTCCTACAATGAGCAGTTCTTC. It specifies CASSSGTSGHHSSYNEQFF.

This clonotype was seen a few times. This rearrangement joins TRBV12-3 or TRBV12-4 to TRBJ2-2; the D gene is possibly TRBD1 (5 bases). Between the trimmed V and J ends, which lost 2 bases and 3 bases, there was a span of 16 bases. The CDR3 loop spans 17 amino acids. The chain's CDR3 is CASSLILLGQDTGELFF. The DNA for the CDR3 is TGTGCCAGCAGTTTAATATTGTTGGGGCAAGACACCGGGGAGCTGTTTTTT.

The chain employs TRBV7-9 and TRBJ2-5; 7 bases map to TRBD1. Unmatched junction bases numbered 7, after V lost 4 bases and J lost 2 bases. The V gene's germline CDR1 is SEHNR and CDR2 FQNEAQ (reference sequence). CDR3 length: 15 residues. The DNA of the CDR3 is TGTGCCAGCAGCTACGGGCAGACAGGGCAAGAGACCCAGTACTTC. Its translation is CASSYGQTGQETQYF.

Ten or more counts support this clonotype. The V gene is TRBV10-2, the J gene TRBJ1-1, with D tentatively TRBD1 (6 bases). Germline CDR1 WSHSY, CDR2 SAAADI. The CDR3 length is 12 residues. Trimming took 4 bases from V and 10 from J, leaving 13 bases between them. CDR3 in DNA: TGCGCCAGCAGTGGGCGGGGGCAGCGAGCTTTCTTT. Its protein product is CASSGRGQRAFF.

This clonotype has a handful of counts. This chain connects TRBV7-9 to TRBJ1-2, with D uncertain. From germline, CDR1 is SEHNR and CDR2 FQNEAQ (reference sequence). Trimming shortened V by 5 bases and J by 8 bases, and 18 bases separated the two germline ends. The CDR3 has 14 amino acids. CDR3 amino acids: CASSRSGVMWGYTF. CDR3 in DNA: TGTGCCAGCAGCCGCTCCGGGGTAATGTGGGGCTACACCTTC.

The chain has TRBV9 and TRBJ1-1; D might be TRBD1 (5 bases). This CDR3 is 14 amino acids long. Germline V gene sequence: CDR1 SGDLS, CDR2 YYNGEE. The V gene lost 0 bases and the J gene lost 2 bases, with 8 bases spanning the gap. CDR3 sequence: CASSVVQGNTEAFF. The CDR3 DNA sequence: TGTGCCAGCAGCGTAGTTCAGGGCAACACTGAAGCTTTCTTT.

The table lists this clonotype with a few counts. The chain couples TRBV12-3 or TRBV12-4 to TRBJ1-2; D call uncertain. The ends were cut back, 5 bases at V and 3 bases at J, with 10 bases in the middle. This CDR3 spans 13 amino acids. DNA of the CDR3: TGTGCCAGCAGTCACCCGGGATACTATGGCTACACCTTC. Its translation: CASSHPGYYGYTF.

This chain uses TRBV18 with TRBJ2-1; 9 nucleotides align to TRBD1. The CDR3 has 17 residues. Per germline, CDR1 KGHSH and CDR2 LQKENI. V lost 0 bases to trimming and J lost 8 bases; unmatched junction nucleotides: 11. The CDR3 is CASSPPRTGAPSDEQFF. The DNA for the CDR3 is TGTGCCAGCTCACCACCGAGGACAGGGGCCCCCTCGGATGAGCAGTTCTTC. The whole variable domain, filled in from reference TRBV18 and TRBJ2-1, reads NAGVMQNPRHLVRRRGQEARLRCSPMKGHSHVYWYRQLPEEGLKFMVYLQKENIIDESGMPKERFSAEFPKEGPSILRIQQVVRGDSAAYFCASSPPRTGAPSDEQFFGPGTRLTVL.

This clonotype occurred a few times. This sequence joins TRBV6-5 and TRBJ2-7; no clear D gene. The CDR3 is made up of 16 amino acids. V lost 0 bases and J 2 bases, leaving 14 bases between the germline ends. Germline CDR1 reads MNHEY; CDR2 reads SVGAGI. CDR3 bases: TGTGCCAGCAGTTACTCCGGCTACTCTGACCCCTACGAGCAGTACGTC. It codes for CASSYSGYSDPYEQYV.

This chain links TRBV2 with TRBJ2-7; the D is unclear. Germline V gene data show CDR1 as SNHLY and CDR2 as FYNNEI. The CDR3 totals 11 residues. Trimming took 7 bases from V and 6 from J, leaving 10 bases between them. The CDR3 is CASNFYGEQYV. DNA for the CDR3: TGTGCCAGCAATTTTTACGGCGAGCAGTACGTC.

In its sample, this clonotype was seen a few times. This sequence joins TRBV11-3 and TRBJ2-1; the D gene is possibly TRBD2 (6 bases). V lost 8 bases and J lost 2, with 10 bases in between. In germline, CDR1 is SGHNT, CDR2 YENEEA. The CDR3 is 13 residues long. The CDR3 sequence: CASRSGPYNEQFF. The CDR3 DNA reads as TGTGCCAGCCGTAGCGGACCCTACAATGAGCAGTTCTTC.

This clonotype was counted between two and nine times. The V call is TRBV7-9, the J call TRBJ2-7; D gene ambiguous. The CDR3 contains 12 residues. Per the germline V gene, CDR1 is SEHNR and CDR2 is FQNEAQ (reference sequence). V shed 5 bases and J shed 5 bases, with 10 bases lying between them. CDR3: CASSTTKDEQYF. The CDR3 region has the DNA TGTGCCAGCAGCACCACAAAAGACGAGCAGTACTTC.

The chain recombines TRBV9 with TRBJ2-2; 7 bases line up with TRBD1. Germline loops: CDR1 SGDLS, CDR2 YYNGEE. The CDR3 contains 15 residues. After removal of 3 bases from V and 5 bases from J, the junction contained 7 bases not matched to a gene. CDR3 nucleotide sequence: TGTGCCAGCAGCGCCCTACAGGGGAATACCGGGGAGCTGTTTTTT. It specifies CASSALQGNTGELFF.

Of note for this clonotype: Being one base from a much bigger clone, this may be a read error. The J gene is TRBJ2-2, the V gene TRBV29-1; D ambiguous. V lost 4 bases, J lost 4 bases, and 4 bases lay in between. The CDR3 is 11 amino acids. Germline CDR1 and CDR2: SQVTM and ANQGSEA. CDR3 DNA: TGCAGCGTTGTTATCACCGGGGAGCTGTTTTTT. It is translated as CSVVITGELFF.